This TCR beta chain was sequenced during a study of T cells after yellow fever vaccination. The wider study: Where fractions had low cell numbers, libraries were prepared from them with the SMART-Seq v4 Ultra Low Input RNA kit.

This clonotype was counted only a few times. Its target is unknown. Findings and caveats of the study: Detected again after the booster were most primary-vaccination clones, at approximately 95% CD4 and 80% to 90% CD8.

TCRdb reprocessed the 5' RACE reads via MiXCR and lists one record per CDR3 protein. The sample consists of under 600,000 distinct CDR3 sequences, roughly 13% of them appearing once. CDR3 length: 14 amino acids. CDR1 is SQVTM, CDR2 ANQGSEA, per germline. J gave up 4 bases and V 6 bases, and 4 bases lay outside the gene matches. The chain employs TRBV29-1 and TRBJ2-3; 13 bases align to TRBD2. This clonotype originated in a man aged 25 to 45 who received the YFV17D yellow fever vaccine. Sequenced here: PBMCs, sampled on the day of the yellow fever booster vaccination. CDR3 sequence: CSVRTSGSADTQYF. In DNA form, the CDR3 reads TGCAGCGTCCGGACTAGCGGGAGCGCAGATACGCAGTATTTT.